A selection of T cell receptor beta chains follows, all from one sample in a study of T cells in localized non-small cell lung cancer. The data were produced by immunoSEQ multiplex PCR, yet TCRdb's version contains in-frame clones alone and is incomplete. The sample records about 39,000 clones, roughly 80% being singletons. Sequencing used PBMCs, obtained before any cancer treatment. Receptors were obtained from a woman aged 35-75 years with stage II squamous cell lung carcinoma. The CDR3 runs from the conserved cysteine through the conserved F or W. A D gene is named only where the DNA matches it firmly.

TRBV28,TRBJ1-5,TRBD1,CASSQYSGQGPTWGNQPQHF
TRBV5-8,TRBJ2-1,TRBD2,CASSLDGTSGSRLYNEQFF
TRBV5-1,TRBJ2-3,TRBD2,CASSLGLAEDTDTQYF
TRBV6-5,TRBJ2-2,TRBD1,CASSAGQGATGELFF
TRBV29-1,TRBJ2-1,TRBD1,CSAMTGGSYNEQFF
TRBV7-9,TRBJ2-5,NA,CASSRTDRQYF
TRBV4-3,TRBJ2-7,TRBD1,CASSQGTGTGGYEQYF
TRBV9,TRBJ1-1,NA,CASSVAGGGVPEAFF
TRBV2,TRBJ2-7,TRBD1,CASRGDRPGSTYEQYF
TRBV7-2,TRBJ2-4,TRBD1,CASSLDRENIQYF
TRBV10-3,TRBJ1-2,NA,CATWDTHITNYGYTF
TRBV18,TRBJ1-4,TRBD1,CASSLTGTGGLRDEKLFF
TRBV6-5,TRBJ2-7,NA,CASSWQGVEQYF
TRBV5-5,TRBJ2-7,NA,CASSTGRTDSYEQYF
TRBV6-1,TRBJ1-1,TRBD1,CASSATLDRGNTEAFF
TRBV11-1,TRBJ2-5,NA,CASSWSGQETQYF
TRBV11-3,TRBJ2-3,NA,CASSLGGSPTDTQYF
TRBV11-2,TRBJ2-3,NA,CASSLDLAGAADTQYF
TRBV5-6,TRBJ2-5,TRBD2,CASSWSGTSVLMSQYF
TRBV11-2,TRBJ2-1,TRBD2,CASSLDHRAGVSQFF
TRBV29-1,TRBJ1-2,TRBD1,CSVDRDRGWVNYGYTF
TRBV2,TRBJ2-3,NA,CASARTASTDTQYF
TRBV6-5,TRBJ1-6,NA,CASSYSRTVGSPLHF
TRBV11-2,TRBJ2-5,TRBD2,CASSLGTSVEETQYF
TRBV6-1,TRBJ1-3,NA,CASSGGSLRTSGNTIYF
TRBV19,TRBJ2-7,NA,CASSIAGPYEQYF
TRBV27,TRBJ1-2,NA,CASMDTRGLGYGYTF
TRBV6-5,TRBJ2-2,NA,CASSRPGSNTGELFF
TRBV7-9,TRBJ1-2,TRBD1,CASSWTGSNYGYTF
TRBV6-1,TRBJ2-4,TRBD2,CASSRSEREGNIQYF
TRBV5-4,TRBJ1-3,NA,CASSRDTGSGNTIYF
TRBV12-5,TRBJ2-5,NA,CASGPGTPTQETQYF
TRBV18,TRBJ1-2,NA,CASSPPSGFGYGYTF
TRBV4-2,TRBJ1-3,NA,CASTMTGVGNTIYF
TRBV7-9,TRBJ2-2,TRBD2,CASSFAGLAVDPGELFF
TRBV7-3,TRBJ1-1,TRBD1,CASSLTGQGNTEAFF
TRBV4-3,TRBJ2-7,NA,CASSLGTSYEQYF
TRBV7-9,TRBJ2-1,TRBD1,CASSARQGAFNEQFF
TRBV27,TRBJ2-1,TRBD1,CASSLRTGGEQFF
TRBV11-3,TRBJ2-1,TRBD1,CASSSRTGGSYNEQFF
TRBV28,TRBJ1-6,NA,CASSDGRDSPLHF
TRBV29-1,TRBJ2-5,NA,CSVEEAGAGETQYF
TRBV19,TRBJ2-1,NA,CASSIDWSSYNEQFF
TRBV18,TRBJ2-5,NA,CASSPQGSGETQYF
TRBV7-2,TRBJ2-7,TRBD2,CASSLTGLAGGEQYF
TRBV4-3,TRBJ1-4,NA,CASSQVGDNEKLFF
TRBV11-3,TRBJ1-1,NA,CASSLYADTEAFF
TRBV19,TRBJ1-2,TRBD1,CASSIAGTGRSYTF
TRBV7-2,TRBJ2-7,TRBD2,CASSFPSGDGSGEQYF
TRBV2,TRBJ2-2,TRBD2,CASSEWGASGKGTGELFF